Listed here is a single T cell receptor beta chain. The antigen remains undetermined. Through a sample-barcoded 5' primer and a J-beta primer mix, a second PCR was run for roughly 7 to 11 cycles. TCRdb redid the calling of the 5' RACE reads with MiXCR, one entry per CDR3 protein. The data contain about a million distinct CDR3 sequences, about 48% of them singletons. The data stem from a study of blood T cells in healthy people across ages. Background on the study: Template switching captured about one barcoded beta molecule per two T cells. Findings and caveats of the study: Versus aged donors, long-lived donors had higher diversity and more naive CD4+ cells.

Trimming left V 8 bases short and J 5 bases short, with 8 bases between. Germline CDR1 ENHRY, CDR2 SYGVKD. The CDR3 is 11 residues long. This TCR was sampled from a man aged 30-40 years in good health. The chain employs TRBV10-3 and TRBJ2-3, with D possibly TRBD2 on 5 matching bases. Source material: blood. The CDR3 DNA is TGTGCCATCTCGGAGGAAGATACGCAGTATTTT. Translated: CAISEEDTQYF.